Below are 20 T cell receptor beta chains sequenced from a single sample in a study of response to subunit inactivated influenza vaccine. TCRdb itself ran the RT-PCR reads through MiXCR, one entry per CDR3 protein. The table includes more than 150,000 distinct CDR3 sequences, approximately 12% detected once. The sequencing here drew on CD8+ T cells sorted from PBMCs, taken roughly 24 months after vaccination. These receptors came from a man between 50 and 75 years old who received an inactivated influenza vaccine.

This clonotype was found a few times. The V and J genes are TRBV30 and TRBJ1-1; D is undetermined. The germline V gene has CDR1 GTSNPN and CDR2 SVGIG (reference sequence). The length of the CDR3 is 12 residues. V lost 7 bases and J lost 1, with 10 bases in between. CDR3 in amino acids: CAFFWGNTEAFF. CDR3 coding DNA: TGTGCCTTCTTCTGGGGGAACACTGAAGCTTTCTTT.

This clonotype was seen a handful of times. The CDR3 region is CASSLALSNTGELFF. CDR3 sequence (DNA): TGTGCCAGCAGCTTAGCACTATCTAACACCGGGGAGCTGTTTTTT. V is TRBV7-6 and J is TRBJ2-2; D uncertain. CDR1 is SGHVS and CDR2 is FNYEAQ in the germline V gene. V was pared by 0 bases and J by 2 bases, with 7 bases between. CDR3 length: 15 residues. The full variable domain, rest sourced from reference TRBV7-6 and TRBJ2-2, is GAGVSQSPRYKVTKRGQDVALRCDPISGHVSLYWYRQALGQGPEFLTYFNYEAQQDKSGLPNDRFSAERPEGSISTLTIQRTEQRDSAMYRCASSLALSNTGELFFGEGSRLTVL.

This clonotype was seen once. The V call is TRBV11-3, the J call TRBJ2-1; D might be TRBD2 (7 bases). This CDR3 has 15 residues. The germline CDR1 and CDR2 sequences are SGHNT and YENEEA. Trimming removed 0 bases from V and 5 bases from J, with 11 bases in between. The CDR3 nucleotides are TGTGCCAGCAGCTTAGATCGGGGGGCCAACAATGAGCAGTTCTTC. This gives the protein CASSLDRGANNEQFF.

The CDR3 reads CASSGVGVIYGYNEQFF. Written as DNA, the CDR3 is TGTGCCAGCAGTGGTGTAGGGGTTATTTATGGCTACAATGAGCAGTTCTTC. This sequence joins TRBV2 and TRBJ2-1, with a weak D call TRBD1 (5 bases). The CDR3 runs to 17 residues. Per germline, CDR1 SNHLY and CDR2 FYNNEI. The V end lost 4 bases, the J end lost 3 bases, and 19 bases lay between the germline ends.

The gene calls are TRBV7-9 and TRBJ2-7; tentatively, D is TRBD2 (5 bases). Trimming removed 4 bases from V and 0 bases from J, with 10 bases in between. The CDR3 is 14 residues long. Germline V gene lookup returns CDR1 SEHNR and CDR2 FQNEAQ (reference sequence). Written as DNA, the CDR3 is TGTGCCAGCAGCTACCAGCGGAACTCCTACGAGCAGTACTTC. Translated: CASSYQRNSYEQYF.

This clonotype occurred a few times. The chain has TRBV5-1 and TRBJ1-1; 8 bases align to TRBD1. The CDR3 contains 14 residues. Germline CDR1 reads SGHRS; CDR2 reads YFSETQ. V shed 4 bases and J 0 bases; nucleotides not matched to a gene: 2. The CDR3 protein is CASSTTGVNTEAFF. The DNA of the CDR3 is TGCGCCAGCAGCACGACAGGGGTGAACACTGAAGCTTTCTTT.

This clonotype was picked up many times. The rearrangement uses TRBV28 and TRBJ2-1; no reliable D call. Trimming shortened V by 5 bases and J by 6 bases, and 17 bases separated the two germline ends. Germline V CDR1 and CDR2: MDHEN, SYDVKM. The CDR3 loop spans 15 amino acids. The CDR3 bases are TGTGCCAGCAGTCCTCATGGCAGGTCCGCCAATGAGCAGTTCTTC. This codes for CASSPHGRSANEQFF.

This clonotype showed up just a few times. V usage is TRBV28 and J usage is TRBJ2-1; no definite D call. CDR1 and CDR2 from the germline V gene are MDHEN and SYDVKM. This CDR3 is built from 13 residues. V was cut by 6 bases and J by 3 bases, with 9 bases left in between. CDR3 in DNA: TGTGCCAGCAGCCCCTGGGACTACAATGAGCAGTTCTTC. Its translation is CASSPWDYNEQFF. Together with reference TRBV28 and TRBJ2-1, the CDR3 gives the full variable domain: DVKVTQSSRYLVKRTGEKVFLECVQDMDHENMFWYRQDPGLGLRLIYFSYDVKMKEKGDIPEGYSVSREKKERFSLILESASTNQTSMYLCASSPWDYNEQFFGPGTRLTVL.

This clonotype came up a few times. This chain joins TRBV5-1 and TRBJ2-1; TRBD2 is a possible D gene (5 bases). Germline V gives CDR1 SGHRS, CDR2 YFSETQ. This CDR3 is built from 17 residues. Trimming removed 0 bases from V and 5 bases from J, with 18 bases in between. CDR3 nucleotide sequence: TGCGCCAGCAGCTTGGGTCCAGTGCGGGCCACCCACAATGAGCAGTTCTTC. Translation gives CASSLGPVRATHNEQFF.

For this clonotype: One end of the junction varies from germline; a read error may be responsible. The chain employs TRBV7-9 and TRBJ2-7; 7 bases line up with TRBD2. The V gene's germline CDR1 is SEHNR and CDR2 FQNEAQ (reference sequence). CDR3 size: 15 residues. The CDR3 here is CTSSSTSVSSYEQYF. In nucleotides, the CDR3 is TGTACCAGCAGCTCTACTAGCGTTAGCTCCTACGAGCAGTACTTC.

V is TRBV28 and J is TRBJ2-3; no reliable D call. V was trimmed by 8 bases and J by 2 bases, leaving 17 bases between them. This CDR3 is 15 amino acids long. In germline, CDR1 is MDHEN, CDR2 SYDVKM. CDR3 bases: TGTGCCAGCCATGATCTGGGCCAGGTCACAGATACGCAGTATTTT. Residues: CASHDLGQVTDTQYF. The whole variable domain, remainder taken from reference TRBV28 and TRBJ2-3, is DVKVTQSSRYLVKRTGEKVFLECVQDMDHENMFWYRQDPGLGLRLIYFSYDVKMKEKGDIPEGYSVSREKKERFSLILESASTNQTSMYLCASHDLGQVTDTQYFGPGTRLTVL.

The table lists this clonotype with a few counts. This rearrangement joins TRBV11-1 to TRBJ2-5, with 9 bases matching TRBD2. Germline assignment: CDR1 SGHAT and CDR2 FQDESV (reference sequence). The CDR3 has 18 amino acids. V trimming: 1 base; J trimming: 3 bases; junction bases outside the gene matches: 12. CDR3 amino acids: CASSLVTGTLAGKETQYF. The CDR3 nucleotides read TGTGCCAGCAGCTTAGTCACGGGCACCCTAGCGGGAAAAGAGACCCAGTACTTC. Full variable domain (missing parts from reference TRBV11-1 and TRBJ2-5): EAEVAQSPRYKITEKSQAVAFWCDPISGHATLYWYRQILGQGPELLVQFQDESVVDDSQLPKDRFSAERLKGVDSTLKIQPAELGDSAMYLCASSLVTGTLAGKETQYFGPGTRLLVL.

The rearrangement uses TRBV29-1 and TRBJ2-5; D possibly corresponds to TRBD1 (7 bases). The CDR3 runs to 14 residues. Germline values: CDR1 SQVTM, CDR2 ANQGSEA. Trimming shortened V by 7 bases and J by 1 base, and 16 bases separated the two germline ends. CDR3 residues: CSAQGGGAQETQYF. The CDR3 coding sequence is TGCAGCGCTCAGGGGGGAGGAGCCCAAGAGACCCAGTACTTC. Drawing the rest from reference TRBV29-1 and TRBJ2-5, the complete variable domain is SAVISQKPSRDICQRGTSLTIQCQVDSQVTMMFWYRQQPGQSLTLIATANQGSEATYESGFVIDKFPISRPNLTFSTLTVSNMSPEDSSIYLCSAQGGGAQETQYFGPGTRLLVL.

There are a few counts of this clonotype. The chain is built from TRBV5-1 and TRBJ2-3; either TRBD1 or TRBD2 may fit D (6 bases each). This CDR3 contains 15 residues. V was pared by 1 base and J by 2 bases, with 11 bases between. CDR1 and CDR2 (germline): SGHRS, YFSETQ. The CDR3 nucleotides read TGCGCCAGCAGCTTGACGGGGGCCATCACAGATACGCAGTATTTT. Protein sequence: CASSLTGAITDTQYF.

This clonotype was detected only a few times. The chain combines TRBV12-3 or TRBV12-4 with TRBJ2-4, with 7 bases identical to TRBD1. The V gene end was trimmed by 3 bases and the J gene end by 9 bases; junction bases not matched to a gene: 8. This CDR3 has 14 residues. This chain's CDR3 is CASSFTGEMSIQYF. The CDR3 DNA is TGTGCCAGCAGTTTCACAGGGGAGATGAGCATTCAGTACTTC.

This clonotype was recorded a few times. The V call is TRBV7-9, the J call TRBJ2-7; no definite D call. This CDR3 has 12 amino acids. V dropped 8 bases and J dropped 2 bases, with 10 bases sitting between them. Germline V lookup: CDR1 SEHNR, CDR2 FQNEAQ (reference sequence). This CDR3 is CASGGITYEQYF. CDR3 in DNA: TGTGCCAGCGGCGGCATTACCTACGAGCAGTACTTC.

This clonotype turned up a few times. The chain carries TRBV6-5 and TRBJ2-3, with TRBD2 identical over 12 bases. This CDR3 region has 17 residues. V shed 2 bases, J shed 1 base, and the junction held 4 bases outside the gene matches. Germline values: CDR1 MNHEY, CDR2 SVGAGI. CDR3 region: CASSYLRLAGGTDTQYF. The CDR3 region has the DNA TGTGCCAGCAGTTACCTCAGACTAGCGGGAGGCACAGATACGCAGTATTTT.

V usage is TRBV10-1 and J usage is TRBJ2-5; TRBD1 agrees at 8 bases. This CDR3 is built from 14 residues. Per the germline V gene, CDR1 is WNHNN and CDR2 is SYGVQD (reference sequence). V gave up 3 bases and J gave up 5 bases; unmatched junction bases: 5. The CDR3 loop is CASSEAGGWETQYF. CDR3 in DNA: TGCGCCAGCAGTGAAGCAGGGGGCTGGGAGACCCAGTACTTC.

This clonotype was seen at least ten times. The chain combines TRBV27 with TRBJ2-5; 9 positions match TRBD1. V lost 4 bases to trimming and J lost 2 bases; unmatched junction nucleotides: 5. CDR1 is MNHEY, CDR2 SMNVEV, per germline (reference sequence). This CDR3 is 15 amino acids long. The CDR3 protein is CASSSLQGAQETQYF. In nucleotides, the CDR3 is TGTGCCAGCAGTTCTTTACAGGGGGCTCAAGAGACCCAGTACTTC.

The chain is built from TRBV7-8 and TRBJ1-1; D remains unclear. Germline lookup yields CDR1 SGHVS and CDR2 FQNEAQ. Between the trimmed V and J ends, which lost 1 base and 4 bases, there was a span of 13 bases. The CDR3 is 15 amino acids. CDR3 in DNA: TGTGCCAGCAGCTTAGTAGCTGGGGAGCGCACTGAAGCTTTCTTT. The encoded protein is CASSLVAGERTEAFF. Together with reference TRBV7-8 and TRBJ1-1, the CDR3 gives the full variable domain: GAGVSQSPRYKVAKRGQDVALRCDPISGHVSLFWYQQALGQGPEFLTYFQNEAQLDKSGLPSDRFFAERPEGSVSTLKIQRTQQEDSAVYLCASSLVAGERTEAFFGQGTRLTVV.